The entry below describes one T cell receptor (beta chain). From germline, CDR1 is MNHEY and CDR2 SMNVEV (reference sequence). The CDR3 contains 14 residues. V lost 8 bases and J 3 bases, leaving 16 bases between the germline ends. The data derive from a study of blood T cell repertoires in COVID-19. Study in general: Collection of acute and convalescent COVID-19 samples took place in the United States, Italy and Spain. Nucleic acid was either cDNA or gDNA, and it came from T cells, B-cell-depleted T cells, or PBMCs.

As originally analysed: Nucleated cell counts were estimated from reference gene primer amplification. Measured with immunoSEQ multiplex PCR; TCRdb has only the in-frame clones, and not every one. V and J calls and clone size are those listed in that table; D and trimming were worked out from the DNA. The sample carries hundreds of thousands of clones, 80% to 85% recorded once. This clonotype was obtained from a man in his forties with acute or convalescent COVID-19. Material for sequencing was peripheral blood. The chain is built from TRBV27 and TRBJ1-1; D not certain. The CDR3 nucleotides are TGTGCCAGCGCGAGGGTTGTTAGGGACACTGAAGCTTTCTTT. Translation: CASARVVRDTEAFF.